Presented here are 10 T cell receptor beta chains from one specimen sequenced in a study of neurological immune-mediated disorders. TCRdb redid the calling of the 5' RACE reads with MiXCR, one entry per CDR3 protein. The profile shows approximately 30,000 distinct CDR3 sequences, about 7% of them singletons. The specimen sequenced was PBMCs. The receptors originated from a woman aged 50 to 65 in good health.

This clonotype came up many times. The genes are TRBV20-1 and TRBJ2-7; D perhaps matches TRBD1 (6 bases). Looked up from germline, CDR1 is DFQATT and CDR2 is SNEGSKA (reference sequence). The V and J ends lost 6 bases and 5 bases respectively, with 17 bases between them. This CDR3 region has 13 residues. CDR3 DNA sequence: TGCAGTGCCTCGGGGACAATACACAACGAGCAGTACTTC. Amino acids: CSASGTIHNEQYF.

This clonotype was counted many times. CDR3 region: CASSSTVGRGTEAFF. CDR3 coding DNA: TGCGCCAGCAGCTCGACCGTAGGAAGAGGCACTGAAGCTTTCTTT. This chain joins TRBV5-1 and TRBJ1-1; D not resolved. V was pared by 3 bases and J by 4 bases, with 16 bases between. From germline, CDR1 is SGHRS and CDR2 YFSETQ. The CDR3 has 15 residues.

This clonotype occurred many times. This chain uses TRBV7-8 with TRBJ2-2; D is unclear. CDR1 is SGHVS and CDR2 is FQNEAQ in the germline V gene. The CDR3 covers 13 residues. Trimming took 5 bases from V and 8 from J, leaving 12 bases between them. The CDR3 nucleotides read TGTGCCAGCAGCCCAACTGCGACGGGGGAGCTGTTTTTT. It yields the protein CASSPTATGELFF.

At least ten counts were recorded for this clonotype. This chain joins TRBV20-1 and TRBJ1-1, with D perhaps matching TRBD1 (6 bases). From germline, CDR1 is DFQATT and CDR2 SNEGSKA (reference sequence). V lost 0 bases and J lost 5, with 16 bases in between. The CDR3 loop spans 15 amino acids. The CDR3 is CSAREWGAAGTEAFF. The DNA for the CDR3 is TGCAGTGCTAGAGAGTGGGGGGCCGCGGGAACTGAAGCTTTCTTT.

On this clonotype itself: A read error is possible here, since a much larger clone lies one base away. This chain connects TRBV28 to TRBJ2-5; possibly TRBD1 or TRBD2 for D (5 bases each). This CDR3 spans 11 amino acids. Germline V gene sequence: CDR1 MDHEN, CDR2 SYDVKM. The CDR3 loop is CVSAPGATKYF. DNA of the CDR3: TGTGTCAGCGCCCCCGGGGCTACCAAGTACTTC.

This clonotype was counted only a few times. The genes are TRBV6-5 and TRBJ1-2; D may be TRBD1 (5 bases). The CDR3 is 13 amino acids. With 2 bases removed from V and 10 bases from J, the gap between germline ends came to 14 bases. CDR1 MNHEY and CDR2 SVGAGI come from the germline V gene. As DNA, the CDR3 is TGTGCCAGCAGTTACACGGGGGATCGTGTCTACACCTTC. Protein product: CASSYTGDRVYTF.

The table lists this clonotype with many counts. The V gene is TRBV20-1, the J gene TRBJ1-1, with D perhaps TRBD1 (6 bases). CDR1 is DFQATT and CDR2 is SNEGSKA in the germline V gene (reference sequence). Between the trimmed V and J ends, which lost 3 bases and 6 bases, there was a span of 14 bases. The CDR3 spans 13 residues. The CDR3 DNA follows: TGCAGTGCTAGTCAAAAGGGGGACGCTGAAGCTTTCTTT. It yields the protein CSASQKGDAEAFF.

In its sample, this clonotype was seen many times. The J gene is TRBJ1-5, the V gene TRBV19; D remains unclear. CDR1 is LNHDA, CDR2 SQIVND, per germline (reference sequence). There are 14 residues in the CDR3. V was shortened by 6 bases and J by 4 bases, with 13 bases between the two germline ends. The CDR3 DNA sequence: TGTGCCAGTAGGGTTCGGGAGACGAATCAGCCCCAGCATTTT. Its translation: CASRVRETNQPQHF.

This clonotype has a count of ten or more. The chain is built from TRBV5-1 and TRBJ2-2, with TRBD1 as a possible D gene (5 bases). V was trimmed by 3 bases and J by 2 bases, leaving 8 bases between them. Germline V CDR1 and CDR2: SGHRS, YFSETQ. The CDR3 has 14 residues. The CDR3 bases are TGCGCCAGCAGCTCGGACACAAACACCGGGGAGCTGTTTTTT. It codes for CASSSDTNTGELFF.

This clonotype has at least ten counts. The chain uses TRBV9 and TRBJ2-7; D possibly corresponds to TRBD1 (5 bases). Germline V gene data show CDR1 as SGDLS and CDR2 as YYNGEE. The V end was cut by 0 bases, the J end by 4 bases, with 14 bases between. CDR3 size: 15 residues. In nucleotides, the CDR3 is TGTGCCAGCAGCGTAGAGAGGCAGGGAAATTACGAGCAGTACTTC. As protein: CASSVERQGNYEQYF.